This T cell receptor beta chain was identified during a study of Graves' ophthalmopathy and Graves' hyperthyroidism. This clonotype was seen only a few times. Its antigen is as yet unknown. The study amplified TCR beta CDR3 regions using RNA transcripts. RT-PCR in the first round used HTBI primers; a second-round multiplex PCR followed. MiXCR, applied by TCRdb to the multiplex PCR reads, yields one record per CDR3 protein. Of about 1.1 million distinct CDR3 sequences listed, roughly two fifths are singletons. Findings and limits, study-wide: Sensitivity reached 85% to 90% and specificity about 81% for a 13-signature model separating ophthalmopathy from stable hyperthyroidism. Ophthalmopathy progression predictions by the model showed roughly 77% specificity and about 70% sensitivity. Blood contained most expanded thyroid clonotypes exceeding 0.001 frequency.

V was pared by 5 bases and J by 5 bases, with 13 bases of the junction left unmatched. The germline CDR1 and CDR2 sequences are SGHVS and FQNEAQ. This CDR3 is built from 17 residues. Certain patients, namely those with other autoimmune diseases, uncontrolled infections, pregnancy or lactation, were excluded. This clonotype was sampled from an adult man with Graves' hyperthyroidism. Sequencing was carried out using peripheral blood or thyroid tissue (not recorded which). The chain uses TRBV7-8 and TRBJ2-2; 8 nucleotides align to TRBD1. The CDR3 DNA reads as TGTGCCAGCAGCCCCCTCGGACAGGGATATCGGACCGGGGAGCTGTTTTTT. Protein product: CASSPLGQGYRTGELFF.